The present T cell receptor beta chain was sequenced within a study of tissue T cells after allogeneic stem cell transplantation. Study-wide results and caveats: Some tissue clones might be persisting host cells; their alloreactivity or antigen specificity was not determined.

In regard to this clone: The antigen is not known. The gene names given are mouse names. The CDR3 goes on 1 residue after the read ends, and that part is filled in from the germline J gene.

Per the germline V gene, CDR1 is LGHNA and CDR2 is YSYQKL. The CDR3 loop spans 14 amino acids. Losses at the gene ends were 0 bases for V and 6 bases for J; bases not matched to a gene: 1. TCRbeta CDR3 was sequenced at survey depth with template counts. The table came from immunoSEQ multiplex PCR; TCRdb's copy has only in-frame clones and leaves some out. Seen here are 20,000 to 25,000 clones, around 63% observed once, and the top ten hold 0.41%. This rearrangement joins TRBV2 to TRBJ2-1; 8 bases fit TRBD2. This TCR was recovered from a female BALB/c mouse in good health. Strain haplotype at MHC: H2-d. The sequenced sample consisted of blood. CDR3: CASSQDLGGAEQFF. The sequenced CDR3 bases are TGTGCCAGCAGCCAAGATCTGGGGGGTGCTGAGCAGTTC.